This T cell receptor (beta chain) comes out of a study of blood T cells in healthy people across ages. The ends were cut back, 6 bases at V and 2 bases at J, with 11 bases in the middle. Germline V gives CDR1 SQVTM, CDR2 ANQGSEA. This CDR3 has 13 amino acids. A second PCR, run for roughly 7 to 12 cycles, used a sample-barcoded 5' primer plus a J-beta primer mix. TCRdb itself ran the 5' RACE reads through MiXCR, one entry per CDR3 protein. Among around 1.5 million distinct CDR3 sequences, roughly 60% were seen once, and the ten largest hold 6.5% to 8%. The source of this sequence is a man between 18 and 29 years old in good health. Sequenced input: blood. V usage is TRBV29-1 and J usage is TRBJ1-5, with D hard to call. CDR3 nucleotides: TGCAGCGTCGCGTGGGATCGCAATCAGCCCCAGCATTTT. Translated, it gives CSVAWDRNQPQHF.